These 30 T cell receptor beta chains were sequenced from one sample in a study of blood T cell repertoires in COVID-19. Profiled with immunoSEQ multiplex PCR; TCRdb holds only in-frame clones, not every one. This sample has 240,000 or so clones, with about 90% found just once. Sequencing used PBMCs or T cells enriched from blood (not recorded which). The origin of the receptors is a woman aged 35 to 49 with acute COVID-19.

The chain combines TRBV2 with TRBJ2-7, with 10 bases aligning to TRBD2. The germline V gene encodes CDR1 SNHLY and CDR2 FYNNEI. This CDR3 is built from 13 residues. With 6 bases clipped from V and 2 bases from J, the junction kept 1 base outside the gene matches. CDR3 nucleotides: TGTGCCAGCAGACTAGCGGGGACCTACGAGCAGTACTTC. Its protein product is CASRLAGTYEQYF.

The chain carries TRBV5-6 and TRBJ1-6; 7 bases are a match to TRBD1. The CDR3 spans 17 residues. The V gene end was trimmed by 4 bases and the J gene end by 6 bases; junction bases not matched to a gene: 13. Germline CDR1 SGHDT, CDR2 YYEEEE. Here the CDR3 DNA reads TGTGCCAGCAGCAGATTACAGGGGACGAGTGGTAATTCACCCCTCCACTTT. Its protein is CASSRLQGTSGNSPLHF.

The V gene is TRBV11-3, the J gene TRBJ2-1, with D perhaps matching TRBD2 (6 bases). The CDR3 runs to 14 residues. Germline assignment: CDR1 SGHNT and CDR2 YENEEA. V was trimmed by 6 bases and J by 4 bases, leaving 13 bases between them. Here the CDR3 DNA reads TGTGCCAGCAGTACGCGGACTACTTACAATGAGCAGTTCTTC. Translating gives CASSTRTTYNEQFF. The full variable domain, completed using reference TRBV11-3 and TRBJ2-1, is EAGVVQSPRYKIIEKKQPVAFWCNPISGHNTLYWYLQNLGQGPELLIRYENEEAVDDSQLPKDRFSAERLKGVDSTLKIQPAELGDSAVYLCASSTRTTYNEQFFGPGTRLTVL.

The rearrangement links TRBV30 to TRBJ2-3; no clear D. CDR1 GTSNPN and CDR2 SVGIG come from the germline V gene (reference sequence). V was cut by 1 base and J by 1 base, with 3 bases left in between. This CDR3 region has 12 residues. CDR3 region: CAWSGGTDTQYF. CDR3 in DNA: TGTGCCTGGAGTGGAGGCACAGATACGCAGTATTTT. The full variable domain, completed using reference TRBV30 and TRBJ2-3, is SQTIHQWPATLVQPVGSPLSLECTVEGTSNPNLYWYRQAAGRGLQLLFYSVGIGQISSEVPQNLSASRPQDRQFILSSKKLLLSDSGFYLCAWSGGTDTQYFGPGTRLTVL.

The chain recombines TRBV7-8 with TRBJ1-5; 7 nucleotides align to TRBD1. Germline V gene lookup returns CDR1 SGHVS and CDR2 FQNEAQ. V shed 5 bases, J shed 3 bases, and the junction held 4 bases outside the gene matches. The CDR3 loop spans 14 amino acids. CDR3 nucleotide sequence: TGTGCCAGCAGCGACGACAGGGACAATCAGCCCCAGCATTTT. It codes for CASSDDRDNQPQHF.

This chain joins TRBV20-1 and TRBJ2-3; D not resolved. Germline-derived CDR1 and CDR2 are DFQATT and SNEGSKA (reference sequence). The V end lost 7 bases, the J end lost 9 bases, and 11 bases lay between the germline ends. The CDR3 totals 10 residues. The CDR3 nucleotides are TGCAGTGTTAGTAGAGGAACGCAGTATTTT. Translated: CSVSRGTQYF.

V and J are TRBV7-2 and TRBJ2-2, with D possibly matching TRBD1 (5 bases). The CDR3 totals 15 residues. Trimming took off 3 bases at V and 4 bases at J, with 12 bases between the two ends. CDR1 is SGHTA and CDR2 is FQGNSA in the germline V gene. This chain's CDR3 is CASSLLGPSTGELFF. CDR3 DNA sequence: TGTGCCAGCAGCTTGTTGGGGCCCTCCACCGGGGAGCTGTTTTTT.

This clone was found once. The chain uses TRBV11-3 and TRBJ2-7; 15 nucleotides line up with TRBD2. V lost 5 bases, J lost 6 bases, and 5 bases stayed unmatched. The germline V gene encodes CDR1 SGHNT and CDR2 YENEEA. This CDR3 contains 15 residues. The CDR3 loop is CASSKGLAGGSEQYF. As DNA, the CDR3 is TGTGCCAGCAGCAAGGGACTAGCGGGAGGAAGCGAGCAGTACTTC.

CDR3 sequence: CAWSEQGDTEAFF. Here the CDR3 DNA reads TGTGCCTGGAGTGAACAGGGGGACACTGAAGCTTTCTTT. The chain is built from TRBV30 and TRBJ1-1; 8 bases are a match to TRBD1. After removal of 1 base from V and 3 bases from J, the junction contained 1 base not matched to a gene. The CDR3 loop spans 13 amino acids. Germline CDR1 reads GTSNPN; CDR2 reads SVGIG (reference sequence).

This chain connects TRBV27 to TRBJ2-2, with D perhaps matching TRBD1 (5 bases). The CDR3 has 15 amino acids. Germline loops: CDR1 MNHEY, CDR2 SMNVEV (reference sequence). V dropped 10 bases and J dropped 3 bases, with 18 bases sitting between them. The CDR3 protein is CATKNPTVYTGELFF. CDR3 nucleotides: TGTGCCACCAAAAACCCGACAGTTTACACCGGGGAGCTGTTTTTT.

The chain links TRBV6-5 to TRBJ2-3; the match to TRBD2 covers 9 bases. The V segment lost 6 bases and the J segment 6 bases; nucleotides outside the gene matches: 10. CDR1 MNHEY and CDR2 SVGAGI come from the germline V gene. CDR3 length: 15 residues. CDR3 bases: TGTGCCAGCAGCCGAGTAGCGGGAGCTATGGATACGCAGTATTTT. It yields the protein CASSRVAGAMDTQYF.

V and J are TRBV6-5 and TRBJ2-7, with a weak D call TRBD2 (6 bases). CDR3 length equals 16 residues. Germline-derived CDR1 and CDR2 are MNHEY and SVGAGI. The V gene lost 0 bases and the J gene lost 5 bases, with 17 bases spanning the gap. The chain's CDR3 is CASSYSGTFSGNEQYF. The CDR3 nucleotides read TGTGCCAGCAGTTACTCCGGGACTTTTTCTGGAAACGAGCAGTACTTC.

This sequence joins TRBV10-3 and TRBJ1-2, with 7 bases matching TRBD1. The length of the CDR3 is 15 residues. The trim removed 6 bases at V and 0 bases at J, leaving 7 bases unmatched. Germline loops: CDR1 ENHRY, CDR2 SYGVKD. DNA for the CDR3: TGTGCCATCAGACCAGACAGGGCGTCTAACTATGGCTACACCTTC. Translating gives CAIRPDRASNYGYTF.

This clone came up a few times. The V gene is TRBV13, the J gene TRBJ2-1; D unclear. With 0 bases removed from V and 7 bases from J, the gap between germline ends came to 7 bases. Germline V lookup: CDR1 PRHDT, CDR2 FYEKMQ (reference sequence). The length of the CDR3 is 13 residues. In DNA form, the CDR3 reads TGTGCCAGCAGCTTAGGGGCAGTTAATGAGCAGTTCTTC. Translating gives CASSLGAVNEQFF.

DNA for the CDR3: TGCGCCAGCAGCCCCGCGACGGAGGGGGCTTTCTTT. Protein: CASSPATEGAFF. This chain connects TRBV4-1 to TRBJ1-1, with D perhaps TRBD1 (5 bases). The CDR3 has 12 residues. The V and J ends lost 4 bases and 11 bases respectively, with 14 bases between them. In germline, CDR1 is MGHRA, CDR2 YSYEKL.

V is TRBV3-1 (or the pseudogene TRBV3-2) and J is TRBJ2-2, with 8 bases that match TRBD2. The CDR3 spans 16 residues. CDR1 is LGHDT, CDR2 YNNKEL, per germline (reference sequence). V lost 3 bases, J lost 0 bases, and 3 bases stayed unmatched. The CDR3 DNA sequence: TGTGCCAGCAGCCAGGTTAGCGGGGCGAACACCGGGGAGCTGTTTTTT. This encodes CASSQVSGANTGELFF.

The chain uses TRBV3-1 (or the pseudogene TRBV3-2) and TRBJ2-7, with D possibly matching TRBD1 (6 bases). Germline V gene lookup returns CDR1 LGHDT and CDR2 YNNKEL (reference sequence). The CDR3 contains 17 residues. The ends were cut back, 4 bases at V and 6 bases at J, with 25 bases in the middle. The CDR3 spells CASSPKRLGTPPGEQYF. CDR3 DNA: TGTGCCAGCAGCCCCAAAAGGCTCGGGACACCCCCCGGCGAGCAGTACTTC.

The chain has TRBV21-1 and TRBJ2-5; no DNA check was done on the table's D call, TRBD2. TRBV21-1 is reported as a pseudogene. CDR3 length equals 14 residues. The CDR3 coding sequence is TGTGCCAGCCCCGCCGACGGAGTCAAAGAGACCCAGTACTTC. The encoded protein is CASPADGVKETQYF.

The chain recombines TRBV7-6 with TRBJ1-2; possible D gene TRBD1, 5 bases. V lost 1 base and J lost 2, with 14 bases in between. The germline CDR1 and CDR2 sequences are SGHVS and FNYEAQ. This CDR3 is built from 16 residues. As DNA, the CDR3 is TGTGCCAGCAGCTTAGAACCTCCGGGGGGGAACTATGGCTACACCTTC. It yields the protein CASSLEPPGGNYGYTF. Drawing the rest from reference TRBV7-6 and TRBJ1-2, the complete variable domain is GAGVSQSPRYKVTKRGQDVALRCDPISGHVSLYWYRQALGQGPEFLTYFNYEAQQDKSGLPNDRFSAERPEGSISTLTIQRTEQRDSAMYRCASSLEPPGGNYGYTFGSGTRLTVV.

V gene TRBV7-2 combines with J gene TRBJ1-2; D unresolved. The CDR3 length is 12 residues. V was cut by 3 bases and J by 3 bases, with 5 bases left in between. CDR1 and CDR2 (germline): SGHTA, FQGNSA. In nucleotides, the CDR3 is TGTGCCAGCAGCTTCCGTTACTATGGCTACACCTTC. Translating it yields CASSFRYYGYTF.

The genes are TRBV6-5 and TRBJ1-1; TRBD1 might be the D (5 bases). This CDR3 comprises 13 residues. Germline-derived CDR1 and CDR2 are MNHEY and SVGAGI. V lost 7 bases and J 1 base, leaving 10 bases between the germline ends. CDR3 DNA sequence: TGTGCCAGCAATCGGGACTGGAACACTGAAGCTTTCTTT. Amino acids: CASNRDWNTEAFF.

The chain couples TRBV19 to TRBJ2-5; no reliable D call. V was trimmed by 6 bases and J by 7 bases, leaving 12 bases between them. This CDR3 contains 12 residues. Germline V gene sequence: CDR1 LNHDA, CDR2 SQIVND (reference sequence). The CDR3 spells CASRTATGTQYF. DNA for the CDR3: TGTGCCAGTAGAACCGCTACGGGGACCCAGTACTTC.

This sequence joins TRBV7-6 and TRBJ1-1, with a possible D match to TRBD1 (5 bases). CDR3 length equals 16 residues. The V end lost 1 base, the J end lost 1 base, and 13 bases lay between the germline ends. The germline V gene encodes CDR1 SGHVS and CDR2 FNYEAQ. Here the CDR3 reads CASSLVGGSTNTEAFF. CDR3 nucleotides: TGTGCCAGCAGCTTAGTGGGGGGGTCGACGAACACTGAAGCTTTCTTT. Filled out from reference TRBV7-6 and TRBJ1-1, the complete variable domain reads GAGVSQSPRYKVTKRGQDVALRCDPISGHVSLYWYRQALGQGPEFLTYFNYEAQQDKSGLPNDRFSAERPEGSISTLTIQRTEQRDSAMYRCASSLVGGSTNTEAFFGQGTRLTVV.

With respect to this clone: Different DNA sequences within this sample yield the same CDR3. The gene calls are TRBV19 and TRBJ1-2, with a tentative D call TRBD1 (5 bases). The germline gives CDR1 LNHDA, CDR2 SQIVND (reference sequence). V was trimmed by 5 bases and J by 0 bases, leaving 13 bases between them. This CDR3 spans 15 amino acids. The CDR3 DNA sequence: TGTGCCAGTAGTCAGGGTACCGGTCCTAACTATGGCTACACCTTC. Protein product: CASSQGTGPNYGYTF.

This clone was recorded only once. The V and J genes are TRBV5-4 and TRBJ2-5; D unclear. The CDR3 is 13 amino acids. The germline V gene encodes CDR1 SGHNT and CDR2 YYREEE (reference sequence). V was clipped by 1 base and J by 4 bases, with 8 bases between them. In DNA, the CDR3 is TGTGCCAGCAGCTTGTCGCCCGGAGAGACCCAGTACTTC. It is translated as CASSLSPGETQYF.

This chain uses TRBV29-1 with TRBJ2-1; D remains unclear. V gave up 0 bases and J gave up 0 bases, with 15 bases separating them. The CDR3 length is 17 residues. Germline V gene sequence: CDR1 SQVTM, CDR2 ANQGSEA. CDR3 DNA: TGCAGCGTTGAAGATCCTGTCCTATCGAGCTCCTACAATGAGCAGTTCTTC. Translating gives CSVEDPVLSSSYNEQFF.

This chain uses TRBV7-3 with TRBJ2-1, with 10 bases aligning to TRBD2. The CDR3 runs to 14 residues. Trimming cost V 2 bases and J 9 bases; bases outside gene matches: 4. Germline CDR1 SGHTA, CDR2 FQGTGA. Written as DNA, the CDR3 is TGTGCCAGCAGCTTAGGGACTAGCGACGGTGAGCAGTTCTTC. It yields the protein CASSLGTSDGEQFF.

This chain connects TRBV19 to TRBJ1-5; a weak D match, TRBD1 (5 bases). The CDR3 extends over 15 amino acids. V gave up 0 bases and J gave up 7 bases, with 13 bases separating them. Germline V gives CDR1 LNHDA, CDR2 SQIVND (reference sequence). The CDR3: CASSIEGGREQPQHF. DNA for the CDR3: TGTGCCAGTAGTATAGAAGGTGGCAGGGAACAGCCCCAGCATTTT.

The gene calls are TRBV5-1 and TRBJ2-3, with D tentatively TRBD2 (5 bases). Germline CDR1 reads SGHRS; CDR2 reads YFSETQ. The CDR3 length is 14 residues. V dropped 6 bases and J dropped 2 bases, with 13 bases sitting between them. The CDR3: CASNGPGITDTQYF. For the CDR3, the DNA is TGCGCCAGCAATGGTCCGGGGATCACAGATACGCAGTATTTT.

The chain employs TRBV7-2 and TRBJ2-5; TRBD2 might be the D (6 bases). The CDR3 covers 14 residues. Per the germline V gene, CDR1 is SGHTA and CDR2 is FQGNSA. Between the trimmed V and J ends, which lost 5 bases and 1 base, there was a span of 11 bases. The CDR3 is CASSPGGFQETQYF. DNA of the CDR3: TGTGCCAGCAGCCCCGGGGGTTTCCAAGAGACCCAGTACTTC.